This entry lists 16 T cell receptor beta chains sequenced from one sample in a study of cytomegalovirus exposure and HLA in healthy donors. The PCR contained 60 Vbeta and 13 Jbeta primers. Produced via immunoSEQ multiplex PCR; TCRdb's table is partial and in-frame only. The sample lists about 140,000 clones; roughly 75% were seen once. What was sequenced was PBMCs. These receptors all come from a middle-aged man in good health and CMV-seronegative.

The J gene is TRBJ1-3, the V gene TRBV5-5, with D possibly TRBD1 on 6 matching bases. Germline assignment: CDR1 SGHKS and CDR2 YYEKEE (reference sequence). V dropped 4 bases and J dropped 0 bases, with 11 bases sitting between them. The CDR3 consists of 15 residues. This CDR3 reads CASSTGQISGNTIYF. The CDR3 nucleotides read TGTGCCAGCAGCACCGGACAGATCTCTGGAAACACCATATATTTT.

This clone was found a few times. This rearrangement joins TRBV28 to TRBJ1-2; 12 positions agree with TRBD1. Germline V lookup: CDR1 MDHEN, CDR2 SYDVKM. The V and J ends lost 5 bases and 7 bases, in that order; junction bases with no gene match: 8. The CDR3 spans 15 residues. CDR3 loop: CASSRGTGGESGYTF. The DNA of the CDR3 is TGTGCCAGCAGTCGGGGGACAGGGGGCGAGTCTGGCTACACCTTC.

The chain recombines TRBV21-1 with TRBJ2-4; the table's D call, TRBD1, was not checked against the DNA. TRBV21-1 is annotated as a pseudogene. The CDR3 is made up of 15 amino acids. The CDR3: CASSKEDRAKNIQYF. The DNA for the CDR3 is TGTGCCAGCAGCAAGGAGGACAGGGCCAAAAACATTCAGTACTTC.

This chain uses TRBV5-1 with TRBJ2-1, with TRBD2 matching over 13 bases. The germline gives CDR1 SGHRS, CDR2 YFSETQ. With 4 bases clipped from V and 6 bases from J, the junction kept 4 bases outside the gene matches. The length of the CDR3 is 15 residues. The CDR3 sequence: CASSPGTSGVNEQFF. The CDR3 nucleotides read TGCGCCAGCAGCCCCGGGACTAGCGGGGTCAATGAGCAGTTCTTC.

The chain recombines TRBV7-2 with TRBJ2-3; D call uncertain. Looked up from germline, CDR1 is SGHTA and CDR2 is FQGNSA. The ends were cut back, 5 bases at V and 4 bases at J, with 16 bases in the middle. The CDR3 length is 15 residues. The CDR3 nucleotides read TGTGCCAGCAGCGCAAGACTGGCCTCGGCAGATACGCAGTATTTT. Amino acids: CASSARLASADTQYF.

The chain uses TRBV7-2 and TRBJ2-7; D perhaps matches TRBD1 (5 bases). Germline V CDR1 and CDR2: SGHTA, FQGNSA. Trimming left V 1 base short and J 3 bases short, with 7 bases between. The CDR3 totals 13 residues. CDR3 protein: CASSLGDSYEQYF. Written as DNA, the CDR3 is TGTGCCAGCAGCTTAGGCGACAGCTACGAGCAGTACTTC.

J is TRBJ1-6 and V is TRBV5-1; 10 positions match TRBD1. The germline CDR1 and CDR2 sequences are SGHRS and YFSETQ. The CDR3 loop spans 15 amino acids. The V segment lost 3 bases and the J segment 9 bases; nucleotides outside the gene matches: 6. CDR3 protein: CASSSTGTGVSPLHF. CDR3 DNA: TGCGCCAGCAGCTCTACCGGGACAGGGGTTTCACCCCTCCACTTT.

In its sample, this clone was seen a few times. The rearrangement links TRBV2 to TRBJ2-1; D may be TRBD1 (6 bases). The CDR3 is 14 amino acids. Germline V lookup: CDR1 SNHLY, CDR2 FYNNEI. Trimming pared 5 bases from V and 6 bases from J, leaving 14 bases between. The CDR3 reads CASSLTGFRNEQFF. The CDR3 DNA is TGTGCCAGCAGTCTCACAGGGTTTCGCAATGAGCAGTTCTTC.

J is TRBJ1-5 and V is TRBV7-9, with D perhaps matching TRBD1 (5 bases). The CDR3 is 17 amino acids. V lost 8 bases, J lost 2 bases, and 22 bases lay in between. Per the germline V gene, CDR1 is SEHNR and CDR2 is FQNEAQ (reference sequence). CDR3 protein: CASDPDGGLTGNQPQHF. The CDR3 coding sequence is TGTGCCAGCGACCCTGATGGGGGGTTGACGGGCAATCAGCCCCAGCATTTT. The entire variable domain, with the rest obtained from reference TRBV7-9 and TRBJ1-5, is as follows: DTGVSQNPRHKITKRGQNVTFRCDPISEHNRLYWYRQTLGQGPEFLTYFQNEAQLEKSRLLSDRFSAERPKGSFSTLEIQRTEQGDSAMYLCASDPDGGLTGNQPQHFGDGTRLSIL.

The genes are TRBV7-9 and TRBJ2-7, with 8 bases fitting TRBD1. This CDR3 has 15 amino acids. Per the germline V gene, CDR1 is SEHNR and CDR2 is FQNEAQ (reference sequence). The V and J ends lost 2 bases and 4 bases, in that order; junction bases with no gene match: 7. The DNA for the CDR3 is TGTGCCAGCAGCTTATTTGGGACAGGAGGATACGAGCAGTACTTC. This codes for CASSLFGTGGYEQYF. The entire variable domain, with the rest obtained from reference TRBV7-9 and TRBJ2-7, is as follows: DTGVSQNPRHKITKRGQNVTFRCDPISEHNRLYWYRQTLGQGPEFLTYFQNEAQLEKSRLLSDRFSAERPKGSFSTLEIQRTEQGDSAMYLCASSLFGTGGYEQYFGPGTRLTVT.

This clone has just a few counts. An end of the junction does not agree with germline; a read error may underlie this. This sequence joins TRBV30 and TRBJ1-1, with a tentative D call TRBD1 (6 bases). The CDR3 extends over 14 amino acids. Germline V CDR1 and CDR2: GTSNPN, SVGIG (reference sequence). CDR3 coding DNA: TGTGCCGGGAGTCCTTGGACAGAACACACTGAAGCTTTCTTT. As protein: CAGSPWTEHTEAFF.

The rearrangement links TRBV6-1 to TRBJ2-1; perhaps TRBD2 as D (6 bases). V was clipped by 6 bases and J by 11 bases, with 17 bases between them. The CDR3 extends over 13 amino acids. CDR1 is MNHNS, CDR2 SASEGT, per germline. The CDR3 sequence: CASSPSQGGKQFF. CDR3 sequence (DNA): TGTGCCAGCAGCCCATCCCAGGGAGGAAAGCAGTTCTTC.

A note on this clone: Other DNA sequences in the same sample also yield this CDR3. This chain links TRBV19 with TRBJ1-1, with 8 positions matching TRBD1. V lost 4 bases to trimming and J lost 4 bases; unmatched junction nucleotides: 2. CDR1 and CDR2 (germline): LNHDA, SQIVND (reference sequence). The length of the CDR3 is 13 residues. In DNA, the CDR3 is TGTGCCAGTAGTAGTACAGGGGGCACTGAAGCTTTCTTT. The encoded protein is CASSSTGGTEAFF.

V usage is TRBV5-5 and J usage is TRBJ2-5; 11 positions agree with TRBD1. Germline CDR1 is SGHKS and CDR2 is YYEKEE (reference sequence). This CDR3 has 15 residues. The V and J ends lost 2 bases and 5 bases, in that order; junction bases with no gene match: 5. The CDR3 loop reads CASSFGQGALETQYF. For the CDR3, the DNA is TGTGCCAGCAGCTTCGGACAGGGGGCTTTGGAGACCCAGTACTTC.

The chain couples TRBV28 to TRBJ1-2; D unclear. The CDR3 has 15 residues. V lost 7 bases to trimming and J lost 7 bases, with 22 bases between them. The germline V gene has CDR1 MDHEN and CDR2 SYDVKM. The CDR3 bases are TGTGCCAGCATCAAAGGGTCCGGCGGGGTTGGTGGCTACACCTTC. Its protein product is CASIKGSGGVGGYTF.

The chain links TRBV15 to TRBJ1-4, with 10 nucleotides matching TRBD1. The CDR3 has 13 residues. Germline V lookup: CDR1 LNHNV, CDR2 YYDKDF (reference sequence). V lost 8 bases and J lost 10; bases outside the gene matches: 7. CDR3: CATRWDRGLKLFF. The DNA for the CDR3 is TGTGCCACCCGATGGGACAGGGGCCTAAAACTGTTTTTT.